Presented here are 31 T cell receptor beta chains from one specimen sequenced in a study of shared clonotypes between healthy human individuals. The method was immunoSEQ multiplex PCR; TCRdb's version includes in-frame clones alone and lacks a portion of them. The table lists millions of clones, around 90% of them singletons. The sequencing input was naive CD4+ T cells sorted from blood. Subset reported: CD45RA+ positively selected. Source of these receptors: a man aged 18 to 30 in good health.

The V gene is TRBV6-7, the J gene TRBJ1-3; 8 bases are shared with TRBD1. TRBV6-7 falls under the ORF class, with uncertain function. The CDR3 has 18 residues. The V segment lost 5 bases and the J segment 4 bases; nucleotides outside the gene matches: 16. The chain's CDR3 is CASSLRGPRSSSGNTIYF. In DNA form, the CDR3 reads TGTGCCAGCAGTCTCAGGGGGCCTCGTTCCTCTTCCGGAAACACCATATATTTT.

The chain links TRBV4-3 to TRBJ1-4; 8 nucleotides line up with TRBD1. The CDR3 length is 16 residues. V gave up 3 bases and J gave up 4 bases; unmatched junction bases: 7. Looked up from germline, CDR1 is LGHNA and CDR2 is YSLEER. The CDR3, as DNA: TGCGCCAGCAGCCAGGAGATACAGGGGGGTAATGAAAAACTGTTTTTT. This sequence encodes CASSQEIQGGNEKLFF.

The chain recombines TRBV29-1 with TRBJ1-2; perhaps TRBD1 as D (5 bases). The CDR3 contains 13 residues. CDR1 SQVTM and CDR2 ANQGSEA come from the germline V gene. V was cut by 4 bases and J by 4 bases, with 13 bases left in between. Here the CDR3 reads CSVAAGRSYGYTF. Written as DNA, the CDR3 is TGCAGCGTTGCCGCAGGGAGGAGCTATGGCTACACCTTC.

The chain links TRBV5-1 to TRBJ2-3, with TRBD2 as a possible D gene (6 bases). The CDR3 totals 13 residues. V was clipped by 6 bases and J by 2 bases, with 10 bases between them. Germline CDR1 reads SGHRS; CDR2 reads YFSETQ. Written as DNA, the CDR3 is TGCGCCAGCAAGGGACTCATCACAGATACGCAGTATTTT. Amino acid sequence: CASKGLITDTQYF.

V is TRBV9 and J is TRBJ1-2; no clear D gene. V was clipped by 4 bases and J by 2 bases, with 15 bases between them. From germline, CDR1 is SGDLS and CDR2 YYNGEE. The CDR3 covers 15 residues. CDR3 in DNA: TGTGCCAGCAGCACCCGACACCTGGGAAACTATGGCTACACCTTC. Protein product: CASSTRHLGNYGYTF.

The CDR3 loop reads CASSNIPGPHNTGELFF. The CDR3 DNA is TGTGCCAGCAGCAACATCCCGGGACCGCATAACACCGGGGAGCTGTTTTTT. This chain uses TRBV11-2 with TRBJ2-2; D may correspond to TRBD1 or TRBD2 (5 bases each). Per the germline V gene, CDR1 is SGHAT and CDR2 is FQNNGV. This CDR3 is 17 amino acids long. Deletions cut 5 bases from V and 2 bases from J, with 18 bases between.

This chain links TRBV5-4 with TRBJ1-2; TRBD1 agrees at 8 bases. CDR1 and CDR2 (germline): SGHNT, YYREEE (reference sequence). The CDR3 runs to 14 residues. Unmatched junction bases numbered 6, after V lost 4 bases and J lost 4 bases. Written as DNA, the CDR3 is TGTGCCAGCAGCCCGGACAGGGCGGTCTATGGCTACACCTTC. Amino acids: CASSPDRAVYGYTF.

The V and J genes are TRBV6-6 and TRBJ2-7; 7 bases match TRBD1. The CDR3 covers 14 residues. CDR1 is MNHNY and CDR2 is SVGAGI in the germline V gene (reference sequence). V lost 6 bases, J lost 5 bases, and 10 bases stayed unmatched. Written as DNA, the CDR3 is TGTGCCAGCAGCCCCCGACAGGGACCCAACGAGCAGTACTTC. This translates into CASSPRQGPNEQYF.

The chain links TRBV7-2 to TRBJ2-7; maybe TRBD1 (6 bases). CDR3 length equals 13 residues. Germline V gene data show CDR1 as SGHTA and CDR2 as FQGNSA. Trimming pared 3 bases from V and 7 bases from J, leaving 13 bases between. The CDR3 is CASSLTGFGEQYF. The CDR3 nucleotides read TGTGCCAGCAGCTTGACAGGTTTTGGAGAGCAGTACTTC.

The chain employs TRBV6-1 and TRBJ2-7, with TRBD1 matching over 8 bases. Germline V gene sequence: CDR1 MNHNS, CDR2 SASEGT. With 6 bases clipped from V and 3 bases from J, the junction kept 4 bases outside the gene matches. The CDR3 consists of 13 residues. CDR3 amino acids: CASRHRGYYEQYF. CDR3 DNA: TGTGCCAGCAGGCACAGGGGGTACTACGAGCAGTACTTC.

Here the CDR3 reads CASSGSLGVPDTQYF. The CDR3 bases are TGTGCCAGCAGTGGGAGCTTGGGCGTCCCAGATACGCAGTATTTT. This chain joins TRBV28 and TRBJ2-3; tentatively, D is TRBD2 (5 bases). The V end lost 5 bases, the J end lost 4 bases, and 16 bases lay between the germline ends. Germline loops: CDR1 MDHEN, CDR2 SYDVKM. The CDR3 is 15 residues long. Variable domain in full (rest from reference TRBV28 and TRBJ2-3): DVKVTQSSRYLVKRTGEKVFLECVQDMDHENMFWYRQDPGLGLRLIYFSYDVKMKEKGDIPEGYSVSREKKERFSLILESASTNQTSMYLCASSGSLGVPDTQYFGPGTRLTVL.

This clone was recorded only once. The chain employs TRBV28 and TRBJ1-6, with 7 bases aligning to TRBD1. Germline CDR1 reads MDHEN; CDR2 reads SYDVKM. This CDR3 spans 15 amino acids. V shed 7 bases and J 1 base; nucleotides not matched to a gene: 4. The CDR3 reads CASNRQGSYNSPLHF. In nucleotides, the CDR3 is TGTGCCAGCAACCGACAGGGATCCTATAATTCACCCCTCCACTTT.

The chain uses TRBV6-6 and TRBJ1-2, with unresolved D. CDR3 length equals 14 residues. Germline lookup yields CDR1 MNHNY and CDR2 SVGAGI (reference sequence). V was shortened by 7 bases and J by 2 bases, with 14 bases between the two germline ends. CDR3 DNA: TGTGCCAGCACCTTTGGCGGGGTGAACTATGGCTACACCTTC. Protein product: CASTFGGVNYGYTF.

The CDR3 here is CASSYSVYNEQFF. CDR3 nucleotides: TGTGCCAGCAGTTACTCGGTCTACAATGAGCAGTTCTTC. This chain links TRBV6-5 with TRBJ2-1, with D unclear. Per the germline V gene, CDR1 is MNHEY and CDR2 is SVGAGI. Trimming took off 0 bases at V and 3 bases at J, with 3 bases between the two ends. The length of the CDR3 is 13 residues.

This chain joins TRBV19 and TRBJ2-2; TRBD2 aligns across 7 bases. V gave up 8 bases and J gave up 0 bases; unmatched junction bases: 3. Germline lookup yields CDR1 LNHDA and CDR2 SQIVND (reference sequence). CDR3 length: 14 amino acids. The CDR3 DNA reads TGTGCCAGTGGGAGGGACGCGAACACCGGGGAGCTGTTTTTT. Translating it yields CASGRDANTGELFF.

The chain uses TRBV4-1 and TRBJ1-6; maybe TRBD1 (6 bases). Trimming removed 3 bases at V and 9 bases at J, with 18 bases between. The germline V gene has CDR1 MGHRA and CDR2 YSYEKL. The CDR3 is 16 residues long. CDR3 residues: CASSQVSGVVSSPLHF. In DNA, the CDR3 is TGCGCCAGCAGCCAGGTTTCAGGGGTTGTGAGTTCACCCCTCCACTTT.

Turning to this clone: Other nucleotide sequences from this sample produce the same CDR3. This chain joins TRBV7-9 and TRBJ1-1, with D unclear. Germline V gene sequence: CDR1 SEHNR, CDR2 FQNEAQ (reference sequence). This CDR3 region has 13 residues. V gave up 3 bases and J gave up 0 bases, with 5 bases separating them. The CDR3: CASSFPVNTEAFF. Written as DNA, the CDR3 is TGTGCCAGCAGCTTCCCGGTGAACACTGAAGCTTTCTTT.

The chain is built from TRBV7-9 and TRBJ1-2; possible D gene TRBD1, 5 bases. Trimming left V 2 bases short and J 6 bases short, with 13 bases between. The CDR3 is 14 residues long. Looked up from germline, CDR1 is SEHNR and CDR2 is FQNEAQ (reference sequence). CDR3 protein: CASSLRRGTDGYTF. The DNA for the CDR3 is TGTGCCAGCAGCTTACGGAGGGGTACGGATGGCTACACCTTC.

This clone occurred once. The V and J genes are TRBV5-6 and TRBJ1-2; D not certain. The germline V and J ends were trimmed by 1 base and 1 base, with 5 bases remaining between them. The germline V gene encodes CDR1 SGHDT and CDR2 YYEEEE. The CDR3 consists of 13 residues. The CDR3 region has the DNA TGTGCCAGCAGCTTGTACGGTAACTATGGCTACACCTTC. Its protein product is CASSLYGNYGYTF.

Notes on this clone: Other DNA sequences in this sample translate to the same CDR3. The chain carries TRBV7-6 and TRBJ2-5, with 13 bases identical to TRBD2. The trim removed 3 bases at V and 5 bases at J, leaving 3 bases unmatched. In germline, CDR1 is SGHVS, CDR2 FNYEAQ. The CDR3 runs to 15 residues. The DNA of the CDR3 is TGTGCCAGCAGCTTTTCGGGACTAGCGGGGGAGACCCAGTACTTC. It encodes CASSFSGLAGETQYF. Looking up the rest from reference TRBV7-6 and TRBJ2-5 gives the full variable domain: GAGVSQSPRYKVTKRGQDVALRCDPISGHVSLYWYRQALGQGPEFLTYFNYEAQQDKSGLPNDRFSAERPEGSISTLTIQRTEQRDSAMYRCASSFSGLAGETQYFGPGTRLLVL.

The rearrangement joins TRBV30 to TRBJ1-3, with a tentative D call TRBD1 (6 bases). The CDR3 has 11 amino acids. Germline-derived CDR1 and CDR2 are GTSNPN and SVGIG (reference sequence). V shed 7 bases and J shed 4 bases, with 8 bases lying between them. CDR3 residues: CAFGTGNTIYF. CDR3 in DNA: TGTGCCTTCGGGACAGGAAACACCATATATTTT.

This clone turned up a few times. This sample includes further DNA sequences coding for the same CDR3. This rearrangement joins TRBV5-1 to TRBJ1-1; D ambiguous. CDR1 is SGHRS, CDR2 YFSETQ, per germline. The CDR3 runs 13 residues. Trimming took 0 bases from V and 1 from J, leaving 4 bases between them. The CDR3 DNA sequence: TGCGCCAGCAGCTTGGGGGAGAACACTGAAGCTTTCTTT. Translating gives CASSLGENTEAFF.

The chain joins TRBV19 to TRBJ1-2; 8 bases map to TRBD1. The V gene end was trimmed by 4 bases and the J gene end by 2 bases; junction bases not matched to a gene: 6. Germline V lookup: CDR1 LNHDA, CDR2 SQIVND (reference sequence). This CDR3 is built from 15 residues. CDR3 sequence (DNA): TGTGCCAGTAGTAAAACTGCAGGGGGCAACTATGGCTACACCTTC. Its translation is CASSKTAGGNYGYTF.

The CDR3 loop reads CASSLVGRDRGPLYEQYF. The CDR3 DNA reads as TGTGCCAGCAGCTTAGTTGGTAGGGACAGAGGACCCCTCTACGAGCAGTACTTC. The chain combines TRBV7-4 with TRBJ2-5; TRBD1 matches at 7 bases. Gene TRBJ2-7 matches the end of the DNA better, so the J call may be wrong. Germline CDR1 SGHVT, CDR2 SQSDAQ. The CDR3 has 18 residues.

V usage is TRBV7-2 and J usage is TRBJ2-2; no definite D call. V gave up 2 bases and J gave up 0 bases, with 7 bases separating them. The CDR3 runs 15 residues. Per the germline V gene, CDR1 is SGHTA and CDR2 is FQGNSA. The CDR3 region is CASSLRQSNTGELFF. The DNA of the CDR3 is TGTGCCAGCAGCTTAAGGCAGTCGAACACCGGGGAGCTGTTTTTT.

The chain has TRBV5-1 and TRBJ2-6; 8 nucleotides match TRBD2. The V gene's germline CDR1 is SGHRS and CDR2 YFSETQ. V shed 2 bases, J shed 2 bases, and the junction held 9 bases outside the gene matches. The CDR3 spans 18 residues. DNA for the CDR3: TGCGCCAGCAGCTTCGGCGGGGGGTTTACGACTGGGGCCAACGTCCTGACTTTC. Translated: CASSFGGGFTTGANVLTF.

The chain has TRBV6-1 and TRBJ2-3, with unresolved D. The CDR3 has 14 residues. Germline V gives CDR1 MNHNS, CDR2 SASEGT. The V end lost 1 base, the J end lost 6 bases, and 11 bases lay between the germline ends. The CDR3 spells CASSEVAVGDTQYF. The CDR3 DNA reads TGTGCCAGCAGTGAAGTTGCGGTGGGGGATACGCAGTATTTT.

This chain connects TRBV29-1 to TRBJ1-5; D is undetermined. Germline V CDR1 and CDR2: SQVTM, ANQGSEA. The CDR3 is 13 residues long. Trimming took off 4 bases at V and 3 bases at J, with 10 bases between the two ends. The DNA for the CDR3 is TGCAGCGTTGTTCCGGCGTACAATCAGCCCCAGCATTTT. Its translation: CSVVPAYNQPQHF.

The chain carries TRBV7-8 and TRBJ2-1; 13 positions match TRBD2. Germline CDR1 is SGHVS and CDR2 is FQNEAQ. The CDR3 runs to 14 residues. V trimming: 4 bases; J trimming: 9 bases; junction bases outside the gene matches: 3. CDR3: CASSSGLAGLEQFF. For the CDR3, the DNA is TGTGCCAGCAGCTCGGGACTAGCGGGACTTGAGCAGTTCTTC.

Written as DNA, the CDR3 is TGTGCCATCAGCACCGGGACAGGGGAGGGCCAAGAGACCCAGTACTTC. The encoded protein is CAISTGTGEGQETQYF. The chain has TRBV10-3 and TRBJ2-5, with 10 positions matching TRBD1. This CDR3 spans 16 amino acids. The J segment lost 1 base and the V segment lost 6 bases, leaving 8 bases of the junction unmatched. Germline CDR1 and CDR2: ENHRY and SYGVKD.

V gene TRBV27 combines with J gene TRBJ2-2; the match to TRBD1 covers 10 bases. The CDR3 sequence is 17 residues long. Trimming removed 2 bases from V and 5 bases from J; junction bases left unmatched: 8. Germline CDR1 MNHEY, CDR2 SMNVEV (reference sequence). CDR3 sequence: CASSLRGTGDGTGELFF. In DNA, the CDR3 is TGTGCCAGCAGTTTACGCGGGACAGGGGACGGAACCGGGGAGCTGTTTTTT.